Presented here are 25 T cell receptor beta chains from one specimen sequenced in a study of blood T cell repertoires in COVID-19 (dated by TCRdb to 2020 to 2021). Library prep was done by the immunoSEQ multiplex PCR assay. This is the immuneACCESS table as TCRdb keeps it, with only in-frame sequences that have V and J called. A part of the clones is gone; compared with another copy, unresolved V genes explain less than half, and the rest is unexplained. The sample records about 190,000 clones, more than 70% of which are singletons. Clones ranked in the top ten supply roughly 4.7% of the sample. Sequenced material: peripheral blood. All receptors derive from a human donor in a cohort sampled during active COVID-19.

The rearrangement links TRBV5-6 to TRBJ2-5, with D unclear. The germline V gene encodes CDR1 SGHDT and CDR2 YYEEEE. This CDR3 has 13 residues. V was shortened by 4 bases and J by 6 bases, with 13 bases between the two germline ends. The CDR3 is CASSIDTLKTQYF. CDR3 DNA sequence: TGTGCCAGCAGCATCGACACGCTCAAGACCCAGTACTTC.

This chain joins TRBV28 and TRBJ2-1; 12 bases line up with TRBD2. V trimming: 8 bases; J trimming: 6 bases; junction bases outside the gene matches: 5. The CDR3 loop spans 14 amino acids. Looked up from germline, CDR1 is MDHEN and CDR2 is SYDVKM. This CDR3 is CASRLAGVSNEQFF. The CDR3 DNA sequence: TGTGCCAGCCGACTAGCGGGAGTGAGCAATGAGCAGTTCTTC.

V usage is TRBV5-6 and J usage is TRBJ1-6, with D unresolved. V lost 5 bases and J lost 10, with 16 bases in between. The CDR3 is made up of 14 amino acids. Germline CDR1 reads SGHDT; CDR2 reads YYEEEE. CDR3 sequence: CASSGVEGRSPLHF. As DNA, the CDR3 is TGTGCCAGCAGTGGGGTGGAGGGAAGATCACCCCTCCACTTT.

The V gene is TRBV7-9, the J gene TRBJ2-7, with TRBD2 matching 7 bases. The V gene's germline CDR1 is SEHNR and CDR2 FQNEAQ (reference sequence). The trim removed 5 bases at V and 4 bases at J, leaving 14 bases unmatched. This CDR3 region has 16 residues. CDR3 sequence (DNA): TGTGCCAGCAGCCCCTTAAGCGGGGTCGTGGGATACGAGCAGTACTTC. Its protein product is CASSPLSGVVGYEQYF.

The J gene is TRBJ2-2, the V gene TRBV18; D call uncertain. The V gene lost 2 bases and the J gene lost 0 bases, with 10 bases spanning the gap. The CDR3 covers 16 residues. Per the germline V gene, CDR1 is KGHSH and CDR2 is LQKENI. The CDR3 DNA is TGTGCCAGCTCACCAAGAGGTAGCTCGAACACCGGGGAGCTGTTTTTT. Translated: CASSPRGSSNTGELFF.

This clone was picked up one time. The V gene is TRBV5-1, the J gene TRBJ2-5; perhaps TRBD2 as D (6 bases). The CDR3 spans 15 residues. Germline V gene data show CDR1 as SGHRS and CDR2 as YFSETQ. Trimming pared 4 bases from V and 5 bases from J, leaving 18 bases between. The CDR3 region is CASSPLGGEWETQYF. CDR3 DNA: TGCGCCAGCAGCCCCTTAGGAGGGGAATGGGAGACCCAGTACTTC.

The rearrangement joins TRBV9 to TRBJ2-7, with 10 nucleotides matching TRBD2. Germline V lookup: CDR1 SGDLS, CDR2 YYNGEE. The CDR3 has 14 amino acids. The ends lost 3 bases at V and 5 bases at J; junction bases unmatched: 5. The CDR3 spells CASSASGRGDEQYF. The DNA for the CDR3 is TGTGCCAGCAGCGCTAGCGGGAGAGGTGACGAGCAGTACTTC.

The chain links TRBV4-3 to TRBJ2-1, with 8 bases that match TRBD1. This CDR3 comprises 15 residues. The V gene's germline CDR1 is LGHNA and CDR2 YSLEER. The J segment lost 0 bases and the V segment lost 4 bases, leaving 2 bases of the junction unmatched. This CDR3 reads CASSPGQGSYNEQFF. The CDR3 DNA reads as TGCGCCAGCAGCCCTGGACAGGGCTCCTACAATGAGCAGTTCTTC.

The chain joins TRBV5-1 to TRBJ2-4; D might be TRBD2 (5 bases). The CDR3 is 15 residues long. The V end was cut by 1 base, the J end by 4 bases, with 12 bases between. Germline V gene data show CDR1 as SGHRS and CDR2 as YFSETQ. The CDR3 reads CASSLRSGGKNIQYF. The DNA for the CDR3 is TGCGCCAGCAGCTTGAGGTCTGGCGGGAAAAACATTCAGTACTTC.

The chain employs TRBV7-2 and TRBJ2-7, with D tentatively TRBD1 (5 bases). Germline loops: CDR1 SGHTA, CDR2 FQGNSA. The CDR3 is made up of 16 amino acids. Between the trimmed V and J ends, which lost 6 bases and 5 bases, there was a span of 23 bases. CDR3 in amino acids: CASSFLWLPGQDEQYF. In DNA, the CDR3 is TGTGCCAGCAGTTTTCTCTGGCTGCCAGGGCAGGACGAGCAGTACTTC.

This clone was seen once. This chain joins TRBV7-2 and TRBJ1-5, with 8 nucleotides matching TRBD1. This CDR3 is built from 15 residues. With 4 bases clipped from V and 2 bases from J, the junction kept 4 bases outside the gene matches. CDR1 and CDR2 (germline): SGHTA, FQGNSA. CDR3 amino acids: CASSSGQGRNQPQHF. In DNA form, the CDR3 reads TGTGCCAGCAGCTCAGGACAGGGACGCAATCAGCCCCAGCATTTT.

The chain links TRBV18 to TRBJ2-5, with 7 positions matching TRBD1. CDR3 length equals 15 residues. Germline V lookup: CDR1 KGHSH, CDR2 LQKENI. With 1 base clipped from V and 2 bases from J, the junction kept 4 bases outside the gene matches. The CDR3 DNA reads as TGTGCCAGCTCACCACTTGGGACAGCACAAGAGACCCAGTACTTC. Translation gives CASSPLGTAQETQYF.

J is TRBJ2-7 and V is TRBV7-9, with TRBD1 as a possible D gene (6 bases). Trimming removed 5 bases from V and 4 bases from J, with 9 bases in between. Germline CDR1 reads SEHNR; CDR2 reads FQNEAQ (reference sequence). CDR3 size: 12 residues. DNA of the CDR3: TGTGCCAGCAGCATAACAGGGTACGAGCAGTACTTC. Translation: CASSITGYEQYF.

The chain is built from TRBV12-3 or TRBV12-4 and TRBJ2-1; D remains unclear. V was cut by 5 bases and J by 4 bases, with 9 bases left in between. CDR3 length: 13 amino acids. CDR3 bases: TGTGCCAGCAGTCCCGGGTATTACAATGAGCAGTTCTTC. This sequence encodes CASSPGYYNEQFF.

The chain couples TRBV15 to TRBJ2-6; a weak D match, TRBD2 (6 bases). The CDR3 contains 17 residues. The germline V and J ends were trimmed by 3 bases and 4 bases, with 16 bases remaining between them. Germline V gene lookup returns CDR1 LNHNV and CDR2 YYDKDF (reference sequence). CDR3 amino acids: CATSRAKSGLGANVLTF. In DNA form, the CDR3 reads TGTGCCACCAGCAGGGCTAAGAGCGGGTTAGGGGCCAACGTCCTGACTTTC. The whole variable domain, filled in from reference TRBV15 and TRBJ2-6, reads DAMVIQNPRYQVTQFGKPVTLSCSQTLNHNVMYWYQQKSSQAPKLLFHYYDKDFNNEADTPDNFQSRRPNTSFCFLDIRSPGLGDTAMYLCATSRAKSGLGANVLTFGAGSRLTVL.

The chain combines TRBV3-1 (or the pseudogene TRBV3-2) with TRBJ1-5; no clear D gene. Deletions cut 2 bases from V and 10 bases from J, with 12 bases between. Per germline, CDR1 LGHDT and CDR2 YNNKEL (reference sequence). There are 13 residues in the CDR3. The CDR3 region is CASSQLSGRPQHF. In nucleotides, the CDR3 is TGTGCCAGCAGCCAACTCAGCGGTAGACCCCAGCATTTT.

This clone was seen only once. The chain uses TRBV15 and TRBJ1-2; 7 nucleotides match TRBD1. Trimming removed 0 bases from V and 4 bases from J; junction bases left unmatched: 5. This CDR3 is 15 amino acids long. The germline gives CDR1 LNHNV, CDR2 YYDKDF (reference sequence). The CDR3 sequence is CATSRDKGAIYGYTF. The CDR3 DNA reads as TGTGCCACCAGCAGAGATAAGGGGGCAATCTATGGCTACACCTTC. Together with reference TRBV15 and TRBJ1-2, the CDR3 gives the full variable domain: DAMVIQNPRYQVTQFGKPVTLSCSQTLNHNVMYWYQQKSSQAPKLLFHYYDKDFNNEADTPDNFQSRRPNTSFCFLDIRSPGLGDTAMYLCATSRDKGAIYGYTFGSGTRLTVV.

The chain has TRBV5-1 and TRBJ1-6, with D possibly matching TRBD1 (6 bases). Germline V gives CDR1 SGHRS, CDR2 YFSETQ. The V end was cut by 4 bases, the J end by 8 bases, with 22 bases between. This CDR3 contains 17 residues. CDR3 DNA sequence: TGCGCCAGCAGCCCCGACGCGGGGGCCTCGGCCTATTCACCCCTCCACTTT. Protein: CASSPDAGASAYSPLHF.

The chain uses TRBV5-3 and TRBJ2-5; 10 nucleotides line up with TRBD2. TRBV5-3 is flagged as an ORF with uncertain function. The trim removed 4 bases at V and 3 bases at J, leaving 0 bases unmatched. The CDR3 contains 13 residues. The CDR3 region is CARSGTSEETQYF. The CDR3, as DNA: TGTGCCAGAAGCGGGACTAGCGAAGAGACCCAGTACTTC.

The chain joins TRBV29-1 to TRBJ1-1; 9 nucleotides line up with TRBD1. CDR1 and CDR2 (germline): SQVTM, ANQGSEA. The V gene end was trimmed by 1 base and the J gene end by 0 bases; junction bases not matched to a gene: 3. The CDR3 covers 15 residues. Here the CDR3 reads CSVEGTGALNTEAFF. CDR3 nucleotides: TGCAGCGTTGAAGGGACAGGGGCTTTGAACACTGAAGCTTTCTTT.

The V call is TRBV5-4, the J call TRBJ1-5; TRBD1 matches at 7 bases. The V gene's germline CDR1 is SGHNT and CDR2 YYREEE (reference sequence). V lost 5 bases to trimming and J lost 8 bases; unmatched junction nucleotides: 7. The CDR3 loop spans 13 amino acids. CDR3 residues: CASRSRGFEPQHF. The DNA of the CDR3 is TGTGCCAGCAGGAGCAGGGGGTTTGAGCCCCAGCATTTT.

J is TRBJ2-1 and V is TRBV3-1 (or the pseudogene TRBV3-2), with TRBD2 identical over 11 bases. The V and J ends lost 5 bases and 9 bases, in that order; junction bases with no gene match: 0. CDR3 length: 12 residues. Germline CDR1 reads LGHDT; CDR2 reads YNNKEL (reference sequence). The CDR3, as DNA: TGTGCCAGCAGCACTAGCGGGGGTGAGCAGTTCTTC. Translating gives CASSTSGGEQFF.

This clone showed up just a few times. This chain's CDR3 is CASSLPGQGRNEQFF. As DNA, the CDR3 is TGTGCCAGCAGTCTACCGGGACAGGGGCGGAATGAGCAGTTCTTC. The rearrangement uses TRBV6-6 and TRBJ2-1; 10 positions match TRBD1. CDR1 is MNHNY, CDR2 SVGAGI, per germline (reference sequence). Trimming at V came to 5 bases and at J to 7 bases, leaving 8 bases not matched to a gene. This CDR3 has 15 residues.

J is TRBJ2-1 and V is TRBV5-4, with D perhaps TRBD2 (6 bases). Germline CDR1 reads SGHNT; CDR2 reads YYREEE (reference sequence). Trimming pared 0 bases from V and 3 bases from J, leaving 13 bases between. This CDR3 spans 16 amino acids. CDR3 in DNA: TGTGCCAGCAGCTTGGTTGGGCGGGGCGTCTACAATGAGCAGTTCTTC. It translates to CASSLVGRGVYNEQFF. Looking up the rest from reference TRBV5-4 and TRBJ2-1 gives the full variable domain: ETGVTQSPTHLIKTRGQQVTLRCSSQSGHNTVSWYQQALGQGPQFIFQYYREEENGRGNFPPRFSGLQFPNYSSELNVNALELDDSALYLCASSLVGRGVYNEQFFGPGTRLTVL.

This clone was seen only once. The chain carries TRBV4-3 and TRBJ2-7, with no clear D. This CDR3 has 15 amino acids. Deletions cut 1 base from V and 0 bases from J, with 10 bases between. CDR1 and CDR2 from the germline V gene are LGHNA and YSLEER. The CDR3, as DNA: TGCGCCAGCAGCCAAGTTTGGGCAGGCTCCTACGAGCAGTACTTC. Protein: CASSQVWAGSYEQYF.